The 11 T cell receptor beta chains presented below share a single source sample, sequenced in a study of technical replicates of blood from a few donors. Generated by immunoSEQ multiplex PCR, the TCRdb table keeps only in-frame clones and is missing some. Of fewer than 90,000 clones listed, just over 90% are singletons. Sequencing was performed on T cells isolated from PBMCs. These TCRs come from a human donor in good health.

The rearrangement joins TRBV28 to TRBJ1-1, with D possibly being TRBD1 (5 bases). V shed 3 bases and J shed 4 bases, with 12 bases lying between them. The CDR3 sequence is 14 residues long. Germline CDR1 reads MDHEN; CDR2 reads SYDVKM. CDR3 DNA sequence: TGTGCCAGCAGTTTCGGGGGAGTAGGCACTGAAGCTTTCTTT. Translation gives CASSFGGVGTEAFF. Full variable domain (missing parts from reference TRBV28 and TRBJ1-1): DVKVTQSSRYLVKRTGEKVFLECVQDMDHENMFWYRQDPGLGLRLIYFSYDVKMKEKGDIPEGYSVSREKKERFSLILESASTNQTSMYLCASSFGGVGTEAFFGQGTRLTVV.

The gene calls are TRBV5-1 and TRBJ2-2; the match to TRBD1 covers 8 bases. The CDR3 contains 16 residues. Germline V gene lookup returns CDR1 SGHRS and CDR2 YFSETQ. V shed 0 bases, J shed 1 base, and the junction held 2 bases outside the gene matches. For the CDR3, the DNA is TGCGCCAGCAGCTTGGGGACAGGGATGAACACCGGGGAGCTGTTTTTT. It translates to CASSLGTGMNTGELFF.

The V gene is TRBV5-1, the J gene TRBJ1-2; 11 nucleotides agree with TRBD1. The CDR3 has 15 amino acids. CDR1 is SGHRS, CDR2 YFSETQ, per germline. The trim removed 3 bases at V and 3 bases at J, leaving 4 bases unmatched. The CDR3 region is CASSWDRGGDYGYTF. In nucleotides, the CDR3 is TGCGCCAGCAGCTGGGACAGGGGGGGAGACTATGGCTACACCTTC.

V usage is TRBV7-8 and J usage is TRBJ2-7; a weak D match, TRBD1 (6 bases). The CDR3 covers 13 residues. Trimming left V 4 bases short and J 1 base short, with 8 bases between. Germline V gives CDR1 SGHVS, CDR2 FQNEAQ. The CDR3 protein is CASSSRGSYEQYF. The CDR3 DNA reads TGTGCCAGCAGCTCCAGGGGATCCTACGAGCAGTACTTC.

The chain combines TRBV25-1 with TRBJ1-1; 7 bases match TRBD1. The CDR3 totals 12 residues. Germline CDR1 reads MGHDK; CDR2 reads SYGVNS. V shed 6 bases, J shed 5 bases, and the junction held 3 bases outside the gene matches. The CDR3 reads CASRQGDTEAFF. The CDR3 bases are TGTGCCAGCAGGCAGGGGGATACTGAAGCTTTCTTT.

The chain uses TRBV7-8 and TRBJ2-7, with a weak D call TRBD2 (6 bases). Per the germline V gene, CDR1 is SGHVS and CDR2 is FQNEAQ. Trimming took off 3 bases at V and 2 bases at J, with 11 bases between the two ends. This CDR3 is built from 14 residues. In DNA, the CDR3 is TGTGCCAGCAGCTTGTACGGCGGGACCTACGAGCAGTACTTC. Protein product: CASSLYGGTYEQYF.

The J gene is TRBJ1-1, the V gene TRBV6-1; 10 bases fit TRBD1. The germline V gene encodes CDR1 MNHNS and CDR2 SASEGT. J lost 3 bases, V lost 10 bases, and 5 bases had no gene match. This CDR3 has 13 residues. DNA for the CDR3: TGTGCCATAACCGGGACAGGGGACACTGAAGCTTTCTTT. Translated: CAITGTGDTEAFF.

The chain uses TRBV19 and TRBJ1-2; D might be TRBD1 (5 bases). CDR3 size: 13 residues. CDR1 is LNHDA, CDR2 SQIVND, per germline (reference sequence). Between the trimmed V and J ends, which lost 7 bases and 8 bases, there was a span of 17 bases. CDR3 sequence: CASISYPGEGYTF. CDR3 sequence (DNA): TGTGCCAGTATTTCGTACCCGGGGGAAGGCTACACCTTC. Full variable domain (rest looked up from reference TRBV19 and TRBJ1-2): DGGITQSPKYLFRKEGQNVTLSCEQNLNHDAMYWYRQDPGQGLRLIYYSQIVNDFQKGDIAEGYSVSREKKESFPLTVTSAQKNPTAFYLCASISYPGEGYTFGSGTRLTVV.

This chain joins TRBV11-3 and TRBJ2-1; D gene uncertain. Germline CDR1 SGHNT, CDR2 YENEEA. V lost 0 bases, J lost 3 bases, and 9 bases lay in between. The CDR3 is made up of 15 amino acids. CDR3 coding DNA: TGTGCCAGCAGCTTAGACTCCCTAAACTACAATGAGCAGTTCTTC. The encoded protein is CASSLDSLNYNEQFF.

This sequence joins TRBV10-1 and TRBJ1-4; 8 positions match TRBD1. Looked up from germline, CDR1 is WNHNN and CDR2 is SYGVQD (reference sequence). With 8 bases clipped from V and 8 bases from J, the junction kept 13 bases outside the gene matches. The CDR3 is 15 amino acids. The CDR3 DNA follows: TGCGCCAGCTCCCGTCATAGACAGGGGACCGAAAAACTGTTTTTT. Encoded protein: CASSRHRQGTEKLFF.

The V call is TRBV7-9, the J call TRBJ1-1, with D hard to call. V shed 8 bases and J shed 0 bases, with 7 bases lying between them. The CDR3 is 12 residues long. The germline gives CDR1 SEHNR, CDR2 FQNEAQ (reference sequence). The DNA for the CDR3 is TGTGCCAGCGGGAGCCTGAACACTGAAGCTTTCTTT. Translation gives CASGSLNTEAFF. The variable domain in full, with the rest retrieved from reference TRBV7-9 and TRBJ1-1, is DTGVSQNPRHKITKRGQNVTFRCDPISEHNRLYWYRQTLGQGPEFLTYFQNEAQLEKSRLLSDRFSAERPKGSFSTLEIQRTEQGDSAMYLCASGSLNTEAFFGQGTRLTVV.